The sequence of this T cell receptor beta chain was determined in a study of early T cells in non-severe SARS-CoV-2 infection. V shed 4 bases and J 2 bases; nucleotides not matched to a gene: 4. The V gene's germline CDR1 is SEHNR and CDR2 FQNEAQ (reference sequence). This CDR3 region has 15 residues. At least ten counts were recorded for this clonotype. Its antigen is not known. Whole-study findings and limits: Private and CD4 specificities were missed by VDJdb matching, skewed to anti-spike CD8.

In the library, individual cDNA molecules carried attached unique molecular identifiers. TCRdb re-called the 5' RACE reads with MiXCR, one entry per CDR3 protein. The sample shows about 28,000 distinct CDR3 sequences, 6% of them seen only once. This TCR was recovered from an adult who was a healthcare worker with PCR-confirmed SARS-CoV-2 infection or an uninfected control (not recorded which). The chain employs TRBV7-9 and TRBJ2-1, with 8 nucleotides matching TRBD1. This material consisted of whole blood, taken at baseline. This CDR3 reads CASSSDREAYNEQFF. CDR3 DNA: TGTGCCAGCAGCTCGGACAGGGAAGCCTACAATGAGCAGTTCTTC.